The entry below gives a single T cell receptor beta chain sequence along with its context. What it binds is unknown. PCR was performed using 60 Vbeta and 13 Jbeta primers. Only in-frame clones appear in the TCRdb table, and some are missing; sequencing was by immunoSEQ multiplex PCR. The table includes 85,000 to 130,000 clones, roughly 85% detected once. The V and J ends lost 0 bases and 4 bases, in that order; junction bases with no gene match: 5. This CDR3 contains 16 residues. In germline, CDR1 is LGHNA, CDR2 YNFKEQ. This sample was taken from a study of cytomegalovirus exposure and HLA in healthy donors. Overall study findings and caveats: Reportedly, TCR beta sequences accurately predicted HLA-A and HLA-B alleles in most subjects.

J is TRBJ2-7 and V is TRBV4-2; 11 bases fit TRBD1. Material: PBMCs. This TCR came from a man aged 55-75 years in good health and CMV-seropositive. The DNA for the CDR3 is TGTGCCAGCAGCCAAGAGTGGACAGGGGGCGGTTACGAGCAGTACTTC. It specifies CASSQEWTGGGYEQYF.